The rows below give T cell receptor beta chains drawn from one sample of a study of T cell responses to AZD1222 COVID-19 vaccine. Produced via immunoSEQ multiplex PCR; TCRdb's table is partial and in-frame only. This sample has some 180,000 clones; approximately 92% occur once, and the top ten carry more than 0.85%. Material: peripheral blood, obtained 28 days after the second dose of the MenACWY control vaccine. The receptors derive from an adult who received the MenACWY meningococcal vaccine as a control. The CDR3 runs from the conserved cysteine through the conserved F or W. A D gene is named only where the DNA matches it firmly. Size values are once, few and many counts, or a class for expanded clones, and some rows have none.

abundance: .; j_gene: TRBJ1-1; d_gene: .; v_gene: TRBV27; CDR3aa: CASSLSRIQGNTEAFF; CDR3nt: TGTGCCAGCAGTTTATCTAGGATACAGGGGAACACTGAAGCTTTCTTT
abundance: .; j_gene: TRBJ2-3; d_gene: .; v_gene: TRBV21-1; CDR3aa: CASSNIPHGITDTQYF; CDR3nt: TGTGCCAGCAGCAATATACCCCACGGAATCACAGATACGCAGTATTTT
abundance: .; j_gene: TRBJ2-1; d_gene: .; v_gene: TRBV28; CDR3aa: CASSGDQGGSYNEQFF; CDR3nt: TGTGCCAGCAGTGGCGACCAGGGGGGCTCCTACAATGAGCAGTTCTTC
abundance: once; j_gene: TRBJ1-1; d_gene: .; v_gene: TRBV5-1; CDR3aa: CATSWGPMNTEAFF; CDR3nt: TGCGCCACATCTTGGGGCCCCATGAACACTGAAGCTTTCTTT
abundance: .; j_gene: TRBJ1-6; d_gene: .; v_gene: TRBV6-5; CDR3aa: CASSYDRSSYNSPLHF; CDR3nt: TGTGCCAGCAGTTACGACAGGAGCTCCTATAATTCACCCCTCCACTTT
abundance: .; j_gene: TRBJ2-7; d_gene: TRBD1; v_gene: TRBV5-1; CDR3aa: CASSTSGTGGFEQYF; CDR3nt: TGCGCCAGCAGCACATCCGGGACAGGGGGGTTCGAGCAGTACTTC
abundance: once; j_gene: TRBJ2-7; d_gene: TRBD1; v_gene: TRBV3-1/TRBV3-2; CDR3aa: CASSLRQGPYEQYF; CDR3nt: TGTGCCAGCAGCCTCCGACAGGGGCCGTACGAGCAGTACTTC
abundance: .; j_gene: TRBJ2-1; d_gene: .; v_gene: TRBV5-1; CDR3aa: CASSLGLANEQFF; CDR3nt: TGCGCCAGCAGCTTGGGCCTAGCAAATGAGCAGTTCTTC
abundance: .; j_gene: TRBJ2-3; d_gene: .; v_gene: TRBV2; CDR3aa: CASSEGTATSTDTQYF; CDR3nt: TGTGCCAGCAGTGAAGGAACTGCAACTAGCACAGATACGCAGTATTTT
abundance: .; j_gene: TRBJ1-4; d_gene: .; v_gene: TRBV7-9; CDR3aa: CASSSPYNSANEKLFF; CDR3nt: TGTGCCAGCAGCTCCCCCTACAATTCGGCTAATGAAAAACTGTTTTTT
abundance: once; j_gene: TRBJ2-7; d_gene: .; v_gene: TRBV3-1/TRBV3-2; CDR3aa: CASSQGWSYEQYF; CDR3nt: TGTGCCAGCAGCCAGGGTTGGTCCTACGAGCAGTACTTC
abundance: .; j_gene: TRBJ1-5; d_gene: TRBD1; v_gene: TRBV28; CDR3aa: CASSFLQGAYGQPQHF; CDR3nt: TGTGCCAGCAGTTTCCTACAGGGGGCGTACGGTCAGCCCCAGCATTTT
abundance: .; j_gene: TRBJ2-2; d_gene: .; v_gene: TRBV7-9; CDR3aa: CASSSYGELFF; CDR3nt: TGTGCCAGCAGCTCGTACGGGGAGCTGTTTTTT
abundance: .; j_gene: TRBJ2-3; d_gene: .; v_gene: TRBV4-1; CDR3aa: CASSYPAADRTDTQYF; CDR3nt: TGCGCCAGCAGCTACCCCGCGGCGGACCGCACAGATACGCAGTATTTT
abundance: .; j_gene: TRBJ1-3; d_gene: .; v_gene: TRBV28; CDR3aa: CASTTGGRNTIYF; CDR3nt: TGTGCCAGTACGACAGGCGGAAGAAACACCATATATTTT
abundance: few; j_gene: TRBJ1-6; d_gene: .; v_gene: TRBV6-1; CDR3aa: CASSEGVSYNSPLHF; CDR3nt: TGTGCCAGCAGTGAAGGGGTCTCCTATAATTCACCCCTCCACTTT
abundance: .; j_gene: TRBJ1-1; d_gene: .; v_gene: TRBV7-9; CDR3aa: CASSGDLNTEAFF; CDR3nt: TGTGCCAGCAGCGGGGACTTGAACACTGAAGCTTTCTTT
abundance: .; j_gene: TRBJ1-2; d_gene: .; v_gene: TRBV18; CDR3aa: CASSLPASNYGYTF; CDR3nt: TGTGCCAGCTCACTCCCAGCCTCAAACTATGGCTACACCTTC
abundance: .; j_gene: TRBJ2-1; d_gene: .; v_gene: TRBV5-1; CDR3aa: CASSLGDDHNEQFF; CDR3nt: TGCGCCAGCAGCTTGGGGGACGACCACAATGAGCAGTTCTTC
abundance: .; j_gene: TRBJ1-6; d_gene: .; v_gene: TRBV6-5; CDR3aa: CASSSRKGNNSPLHF; CDR3nt: TGTGCCAGCAGCTCCCGTAAGGGTAATAATTCACCCCTCCACTTT
abundance: .; j_gene: TRBJ1-5; d_gene: .; v_gene: TRBV5-1; CDR3aa: CASSLASGHNQPQHF; CDR3nt: TGCGCCAGCAGCTTGGCCTCGGGGCACAATCAGCCCCAGCATTTT
abundance: .; j_gene: TRBJ2-5; d_gene: TRBD1; v_gene: TRBV29-1; CDR3aa: CSVASFGTGGETQYF; CDR3nt: TGCAGCGTTGCCTCTTTTGGGACAGGCGGAGAGACCCAGTACTTC
abundance: .; j_gene: TRBJ2-5; d_gene: .; v_gene: TRBV5-4; CDR3aa: CASGGDSEETQYF; CDR3nt: TGTGCCAGCGGAGGGGACAGCGAAGAGACCCAGTACTTC
abundance: .; j_gene: TRBJ2-4; d_gene: TRBD2; v_gene: TRBV9; CDR3aa: CASSVGSGMNIQYF; CDR3nt: TGTGCCAGCAGCGTAGGTAGCGGGATGAACATTCAGTACTTC
abundance: once; j_gene: TRBJ1-5; d_gene: TRBD1; v_gene: TRBV18; CDR3aa: CASSPRTGNQPQHF; CDR3nt: TGTGCCAGCTCACCCCGGACAGGAAATCAGCCCCAGCATTTT
abundance: .; j_gene: TRBJ2-7; d_gene: TRBD2; v_gene: TRBV20-1; CDR3aa: CSASPAGHSYEQYF; CDR3nt: TGCAGTGCTAGTCCAGCGGGGCACTCCTACGAGCAGTACTTC
abundance: .; j_gene: TRBJ1-5; d_gene: .; v_gene: TRBV30; CDR3aa: CAWSAGFSNQPQHF; CDR3nt: TGTGCCTGGAGTGCGGGATTTAGCAATCAGCCCCAGCATTTT
abundance: .; j_gene: TRBJ1-3; d_gene: .; v_gene: TRBV30; CDR3aa: CAWEVAGFGNTIYF; CDR3nt: TGTGCCTGGGAGGTTGCAGGGTTCGGAAACACCATATATTTT
abundance: once; j_gene: TRBJ1-4; d_gene: TRBD1; v_gene: TRBV5-4; CDR3aa: CASSRDGTGIEKLFF; CDR3nt: TGTGCCAGCAGCAGGGACGGGACAGGGATTGAAAAACTGTTTTTT
abundance: .; j_gene: TRBJ2-1; d_gene: .; v_gene: TRBV12-3/TRBV12-4; CDR3aa: CASSFRLEGQFF; CDR3nt: TGTGCCAGCAGTTTCCGACTCGAAGGGCAGTTCTTC
abundance: .; j_gene: TRBJ1-2; d_gene: .; v_gene: TRBV6-5; CDR3aa: CASSYQGPFGGYTF; CDR3nt: TGTGCCAGCAGTTACCAGGGCCCCTTTGGTGGCTACACCTTC
abundance: .; j_gene: TRBJ2-2; d_gene: .; v_gene: TRBV3-1/TRBV3-2; CDR3aa: CASSLSGGTGELFF; CDR3nt: TGTGCCAGCAGCCTGTCAGGTGGGACCGGGGAGCTGTTTTTT
abundance: .; j_gene: TRBJ2-7; d_gene: .; v_gene: TRBV19; CDR3aa: CASRGRDTSYEQYF; CDR3nt: TGTGCCAGTAGAGGCCGGGACACCTCCTACGAGCAGTACTTC
abundance: .; j_gene: TRBJ2-1; d_gene: TRBD2; v_gene: TRBV6-5; CDR3aa: CASNLGTSSYNEQFF; CDR3nt: TGTGCCAGCAACCTGGGGACTAGCTCCTACAATGAGCAGTTCTTC
abundance: .; j_gene: TRBJ1-1; d_gene: .; v_gene: TRBV15; CDR3aa: CATSRDRGEAFF; CDR3nt: TGTGCCACCAGCAGAGATCGGGGAGAAGCTTTCTTT
abundance: .; j_gene: TRBJ2-7; d_gene: TRBD1; v_gene: TRBV30; CDR3aa: CAWSRALIRDRQYEQYF; CDR3nt: TGTGCCTGGAGCCGCGCCCTTATCCGGGACAGGCAGTACGAGCAGTACTTC
abundance: few; j_gene: TRBJ2-7; d_gene: .; v_gene: TRBV7-9; CDR3aa: CASSLYAGKAGAGEQYF; CDR3nt: TGTGCCAGCAGCTTATACGCCGGGAAGGCAGGGGCGGGCGAGCAGTACTTC
abundance: .; j_gene: TRBJ2-2; d_gene: TRBD2; v_gene: TRBV7-9; CDR3aa: CASSLVSLAGGPNTGELFF; CDR3nt: TGTGCCAGCAGCTTAGTAAGCCTAGCGGGGGGGCCGAACACCGGGGAGCTGTTTTTT
abundance: .; j_gene: TRBJ1-2; d_gene: .; v_gene: TRBV29-1; CDR3aa: CSVERPGGYGYTF; CDR3nt: TGCAGCGTTGAGAGGCCCGGCGGCTATGGCTACACCTTC
abundance: .; j_gene: TRBJ1-2; d_gene: .; v_gene: TRBV3-1/TRBV3-2; CDR3aa: CASSQVGQYGYTF; CDR3nt: TGTGCCAGCAGCCAAGTCGGCCAGTATGGCTACACCTTC
abundance: once; j_gene: TRBJ2-7; d_gene: .; v_gene: TRBV29-1; CDR3aa: CSVGFSRGAYEQYF; CDR3nt: TGCAGCGTTGGGTTCAGCAGGGGGGCCTACGAGCAGTACTTC